This record looks at one T cell receptor beta chain sequence and its context. Its antigen is unknown. These data originate in a study of post-analysis software for immune sequencing data. Study context: Courses of disease covered relapsing-remitting, secondary progressive and progressive-relapsing multiple sclerosis.

Findings and caveats of the study: Normalized Chao1 diversity was significantly lower in multiple sclerosis patients than in controls. Controls showed lower frequencies than patients for 5 or 6 TRBV segments, and TRBV5-6, TRBV5-1 and TRBV20-1 were among these.

This CDR3 comprises 15 residues. With 5 bases clipped from V and 3 bases from J, the junction kept 5 bases outside the gene matches. Germline loops: CDR1 MNHEY, CDR2 SMNVEV (reference sequence). Sequencing libraries made from TCR beta cDNA carried unique molecular identifiers. TCRdb re-analysed the PCR reads in MiXCR, keeping a single row per CDR3 protein. Altogether hundreds of thousands of distinct CDR3 sequences are present, more than 50% being singletons, with the ten largest covering about 11%. Source material: blood. The V and J genes are TRBV27 and TRBJ2-1; TRBD1 agrees at 9 bases. This receptor was identified in a girl aged 2 to 10 with multiple sclerosis. Here the CDR3 DNA reads TGTGCCAGCAGTATCCGGGACAGGGTCTACAATGAGCAGTTCTTC. It translates to CASSIRDRVYNEQFF.